The subject of this entry is one T cell receptor beta chain. Under the authors' procedure: Estimated nucleated cell counts came from reference gene primer amplification. Data came from immunoSEQ multiplex PCR; TCRdb stores just in-frame clones and leaves some out. D and trimming were read from the DNA, whereas the V and J calls and clone size are those reported in that table. The table includes some 170,000 clones, approximately 93% detected once. The CDR3 totals 16 residues. Germline V gene sequence: CDR1 SGHTA, CDR2 FQGNSA. Trimming shortened V by 4 bases and J by 4 bases, and 18 bases separated the two germline ends. One Seattle source followed patients from active infection through their disease course. The data were obtained in a study of blood T cell repertoires in COVID-19. Study overall: COVID-19 samples from acute and convalescent phases originated in the United States, Italy and Spain. PBMCs, B-cell-depleted T cells, or T cells were the source of the cDNA or gDNA that made up the material.

The sequence was obtained from a woman aged 60 to 75 with COVID-19, enrolled during active disease. What was sequenced was peripheral blood. The chain links TRBV7-2 to TRBJ2-3; a weak D match, TRBD1 (8 bases). CDR3 nucleotides: TGTGCCAGCAGCTCCGATTACAGGGGGGGCGCAGATACGCAGTATTTT. Amino acids: CASSSDYRGGADTQYF.